This T cell receptor beta chain was sequenced during a study of T cells in Graves' hyperthyroidism and ophthalmopathy. Background on the study: Peripheral blood sampling occurred at initial diagnosis, before any treatment. Study-wide points: The majority of expanded thyroid clonotypes above 0.001 also appeared in blood.

TCR beta CDR3 regions were amplified from RNA. Using the HTBI primer set, a first-round RT-PCR was run on the TCR CDR3. Via MiXCR, TCRdb re-called the multiplex PCR reads, giving one row per CDR3 protein. The sample shows a few hundred thousand distinct CDR3 sequences, under 15% of them seen only once. CDR1 is MNHEY, CDR2 SVGEGT, per germline. The CDR3 is 15 amino acids. Trimming removed 6 bases from V and 2 bases from J; junction bases left unmatched: 8. This clonotype was counted a few times. The target antigen is unknown. The rearrangement links TRBV6-2 or TRBV6-3 to TRBJ1-1; 8 bases agree with TRBD1. Sequencing input: blood. This receptor was obtained from a woman aged 25 to 39 with Graves' hyperthyroidism. The CDR3 region has the DNA TGTGCCAGCAGCCCGGACCAGGGGGCCAACACTGAAGCTTTCTTT. Translating it yields CASSPDQGANTEAFF.